Below are 21 T cell receptor beta chains sequenced from a single sample in a study of post-analysis software for immune sequencing data. Unique molecular identifiers were carried by the TCR beta cDNA libraries. In TCRdb, the PCR reads were re-called with MiXCR into one record per CDR3 protein. The repertoire holds around 200,000 distinct CDR3 sequences, with 25% to 35% as singletons. No antigen has been identified for these receptors. Study-wide points: Elevated frequency relative to controls characterized 4 or 5 TRBV segments in patients, TRBV5-6, TRBV5-1 and TRBV20-1 among them.

Sequenced: blood. The receptors originated from a girl between 2 and 17 years old with multiple sclerosis.

In this sample, this clonotype turned up a few times. The V gene is TRBV5-5, the J gene TRBJ2-1; 8 bases fit TRBD2. The CDR3 is 15 amino acids. J gave up 8 bases and V 0 bases, and 7 bases lay outside the gene matches. Germline CDR1 is SGHKS and CDR2 is YYEKEE (reference sequence). The CDR3 DNA follows: TGTGCCAGCAGCTTGGTAGCCCTTAGCGGGGATGAGCAGTTCTTC. It translates to CASSLVALSGDEQFF.

The sample holds many counts of this clonotype. The V call is TRBV20-1, the J call TRBJ2-1; 7 bases fit TRBD2. From germline, CDR1 is DFQATT and CDR2 SNEGSKA (reference sequence). Germline trimming cut 0 bases from V and 9 bases from J; bases unmatched to any gene: 8. The CDR3 covers 14 residues. The CDR3: CSARDRTSRPEQFF. The DNA of the CDR3 is TGCAGTGCTAGAGATCGGACTAGTCGTCCTGAGCAGTTCTTC.

This clonotype was seen at least ten times. The V and J genes are TRBV10-3 and TRBJ1-6; D unresolved. V lost 5 bases, J lost 3 bases, and 8 bases lay in between. The CDR3 is 14 residues long. Germline V gene lookup returns CDR1 ENHRY and CDR2 SYGVKD. The CDR3 here is CAISKDFYNSPLHF. Here the CDR3 DNA reads TGTGCCATCAGTAAGGACTTCTATAATTCACCCCTCCACTTT.

This clonotype has a handful of counts. The chain links TRBV7-2 to TRBJ2-2; D tentatively reads TRBD1 or TRBD2 (5 bases each). This CDR3 contains 15 residues. V lost 3 bases, J lost 1 base, and 9 bases lay in between. The germline V gene has CDR1 SGHTA and CDR2 FQGNSA. CDR3: CASSLGTLNTGELFF. The CDR3 DNA reads as TGTGCCAGCAGCTTGGGGACCCTGAACACCGGGGAGCTGTTTTTT.

This clonotype was seen repeatedly, ten times or more. V and J are TRBV20-1 and TRBJ2-7; D gene uncertain. The germline V and J ends were trimmed by 0 bases and 10 bases, with 4 bases remaining between them. Germline V gives CDR1 DFQATT, CDR2 SNEGSKA (reference sequence). This CDR3 has 9 amino acids. The CDR3 DNA reads TGCAGTGCTAGAGAGGACCAGTACTTC. As protein: CSAREDQYF.

There are a few counts of this clonotype. The chain carries TRBV12-3 or TRBV12-4 and TRBJ1-5; D remains ambiguous. The length of the CDR3 is 13 residues. V lost 1 base, J lost 2 bases, and 3 bases lay in between. The CDR3 protein is CASSLGRNQPQHF. CDR3 sequence (DNA): TGTGCCAGCAGTTTAGGCCGCAATCAGCCCCAGCATTTT.

This clonotype was observed a few times. The chain couples TRBV12-3 or TRBV12-4 to TRBJ2-1, with 7 bases matching TRBD1. The CDR3 loop spans 15 amino acids. J lost 12 bases, V lost 5 bases, and 16 bases had no gene match. CDR3 bases: TGTGCCAGCAGTCTCGAGGACAGGCCCTCACTAGGGCAGTTCTTC. Translated, it gives CASSLEDRPSLGQFF.

This rearrangement joins TRBV3-1 to TRBJ1-2, with D perhaps matching TRBD1 (5 bases). Germline CDR1 is LGHDT and CDR2 is YNNKEL (reference sequence). With 7 bases removed from V and 4 bases from J, the gap between germline ends came to 22 bases. The CDR3 has 16 amino acids. The CDR3: CASTRRGGESVYGYTF. CDR3 nucleotide sequence: TGTGCCAGCACCCGAAGGGGAGGGGAGTCGGTCTATGGCTACACCTTC.

The chain has TRBV28 and TRBJ2-5; TRBD1 matches at 12 bases. The DNA end favors TRBJ2-7, so the J call may be wrong. From germline, CDR1 is MDHEN and CDR2 SYDVKM. The CDR3 extends over 15 amino acids. This CDR3 is CASKQPGQGAGEQYF. DNA of the CDR3: TGTGCCAGCAAACAGCCGGGACAGGGGGCGGGCGAGCAGTACTTC.

A remark on this clonotype: This may stem from a read error, because a much larger clone lies one nucleotide away. The chain uses TRBV2 and TRBJ2-1, with TRBD2 matching over 13 bases. This CDR3 has 16 residues. CDR1 is SNHLY, CDR2 FYNNEI, per germline. CDR3 amino acids: CAGSATPGLAGSEQFF. CDR3 DNA sequence: TGTGCCGGCAGTGCAACCCCGGGACTAGCGGGGTCTGAGCAGTTCTTC.

The genes are TRBV20-1 and TRBJ2-3; D remains unclear. The CDR3 has 11 residues. The germline gives CDR1 DFQATT, CDR2 SNEGSKA (reference sequence). The V gene lost 7 bases and the J gene lost 10 bases, with 15 bases spanning the gap. CDR3 sequence (DNA): TGCAGTGGAGCCGGGCTTGGTTCGCAGTATTTT. Protein sequence: CSGAGLGSQYF.

This clonotype was detected ten times or more. This chain uses TRBV12-3 or TRBV12-4 with TRBJ1-2, with D possibly matching TRBD1 (5 bases). The CDR3 runs 13 residues. The V gene lost 3 bases and the J gene lost 4 bases, with 9 bases spanning the gap. CDR3 sequence reads: CASSFPGTYGYTF. CDR3 sequence (DNA): TGTGCCAGCAGTTTCCCAGGGACCTATGGCTACACCTTC.

The CDR3 region has the DNA TGTGCCAGCACTGACAGAAGCTCCTACAATGAGCAGTACTTC. It specifies CASTDRSSYNEQYF. The rearrangement uses TRBV6-2 or TRBV6-3 and TRBJ2-1, with TRBD1 as a possible D gene (5 bases). The DNA end is more similar to TRBJ2-7, so the J call may be wrong. The germline CDR1 and CDR2 sequences are MNHEY and SVGEGT. CDR3 length: 14 residues.

The chain links TRBV6-2 or TRBV6-3 to TRBJ2-4, with 9 bases lining up with TRBD2. The J call could be wrong; TRBJ2-7 is a better fit for the DNA end. Germline lookup yields CDR1 MNHEY and CDR2 SVGEGT. This CDR3 comprises 16 residues. CDR3 nucleotide sequence: TGTGCCAGCAGTTACAGCGGGGGGACACCCAGTTACGAGCAGTACTTC. Protein: CASSYSGGTPSYEQYF.

This clonotype appeared many times. V gene TRBV29-1 combines with J gene TRBJ2-7; 7 nucleotides line up with TRBD1. The CDR3 covers 13 residues. Per germline, CDR1 SQVTM and CDR2 ANQGSEA. Unmatched junction bases numbered 3, after V lost 3 bases and J lost 1 base. CDR3 region: CSVDLGQSYEQYF. In DNA form, the CDR3 reads TGCAGCGTTGATTTGGGACAGTCCTACGAGCAGTACTTC.

In this sample, this clonotype turned up many times. The chain combines TRBV4-1 with TRBJ1-2; a weak D match, TRBD1 (5 bases). The CDR3 consists of 13 residues. In germline, CDR1 is MGHRA, CDR2 YSYEKL. V was pared by 2 bases and J by 5 bases, with 9 bases between. This CDR3 is CASSQRDAYGYTF. In nucleotides, the CDR3 is TGCGCCAGCAGCCAACGGGACGCTTATGGCTACACCTTC.

In its sample, this clonotype was seen many times. The genes are TRBV11-1 and TRBJ2-7, with D hard to call. V was shortened by 0 bases and J by 6 bases, with 9 bases between the two germline ends. CDR1 and CDR2 from the germline V gene are SGHAT and FQDESV (reference sequence). This CDR3 comprises 13 residues. CDR3 DNA sequence: TGTGCCAGCAGCTTAGCCCCCACAGTCGAGCAGTACTTC. Amino acid sequence: CASSLAPTVEQYF.

The chain uses TRBV7-2 and TRBJ1-6; 9 bases match TRBD1. The junction had 5 bases not matched to a gene; V was cut back by 5 bases and J by 9 bases. Germline V lookup: CDR1 SGHTA, CDR2 FQGNSA. CDR3 length equals 14 residues. The CDR3 DNA sequence: TGTGCCAGCAGCCAGACGGACAGGGGTTCACCCCTCCACTTT. It codes for CASSQTDRGSPLHF.

This clonotype has at least ten counts. This chain joins TRBV28 and TRBJ2-6, with D uncertain. V was pared by 4 bases and J by 0 bases, with 13 bases between. This CDR3 has 17 residues. The V gene's germline CDR1 is MDHEN and CDR2 SYDVKM. The CDR3: CASSCRVPYSGANVLTF. CDR3 nucleotide sequence: TGTGCCAGCAGTTGCCGGGTCCCCTACTCTGGGGCCAACGTCCTGACTTTC.

Concerning this clonotype: A much larger clone is a single base away; this may be a read error. The V and J genes are TRBV29-1 and TRBJ1-1, with TRBD1 as a possible D gene (6 bases). CDR3 length: 11 residues. The V and J ends lost 5 bases and 11 bases respectively, with 15 bases between them. In germline, CDR1 is SQVTM, CDR2 ANQGSEA. CDR3 sequence: CSVTYRVKAFF. For the CDR3, the DNA is TGCAGCGTTACTTACAGGGTTAAGGCTTTCTTT.

This clonotype was observed at least ten times. The V gene is TRBV4-1, the J gene TRBJ2-3; D ambiguous. Trimming pared 0 bases from V and 3 bases from J, leaving 4 bases between. This CDR3 spans 13 amino acids. Germline V gene data show CDR1 as MGHRA and CDR2 as YSYEKL. The CDR3 here is CASSQDRTDTQYF. CDR3 nucleotide sequence: TGCGCCAGCAGCCAAGACCGAACAGATACGCAGTATTTT.